This T cell receptor (beta chain) was documented in a study of shared clonotypes between healthy human individuals. About the study: Each donor contributed plates that comprised three CD4 naive, three CD4 memory, two CD8 naive and one CD8 memory. Study outcomes and limitations: All-four-donor shared clonotypes had higher generation probabilities than non-shared clonotypes did. Sampling used blood alone; tissue repertoires probably differ.

Measured with immunoSEQ multiplex PCR; TCRdb has only the in-frame clones, and not every one. The top ten hold roughly 0.45% of the sample, which has around 1.6 million clones, nearly 99% seen once. The CDR3 spans 16 residues. Germline V lookup: CDR1 MNHEY, CDR2 SMNVEV (reference sequence). A word on this clone: What it binds is unknown.

The sequenced sample consisted of naive CD4+ T cells sorted from blood. The subset was: CD45RA+ positively selected. The clonotype was recovered from a man under 40 in good health. This chain uses TRBV27 with TRBJ2-1, with 10 bases aligning to TRBD2. Here the CDR3 reads CEPHTNTSGIGNEQFF. The CDR3 bases are TGTGAGCCCCACACTAACACTAGCGGGATAGGCAATGAGCAGTTCTTC.